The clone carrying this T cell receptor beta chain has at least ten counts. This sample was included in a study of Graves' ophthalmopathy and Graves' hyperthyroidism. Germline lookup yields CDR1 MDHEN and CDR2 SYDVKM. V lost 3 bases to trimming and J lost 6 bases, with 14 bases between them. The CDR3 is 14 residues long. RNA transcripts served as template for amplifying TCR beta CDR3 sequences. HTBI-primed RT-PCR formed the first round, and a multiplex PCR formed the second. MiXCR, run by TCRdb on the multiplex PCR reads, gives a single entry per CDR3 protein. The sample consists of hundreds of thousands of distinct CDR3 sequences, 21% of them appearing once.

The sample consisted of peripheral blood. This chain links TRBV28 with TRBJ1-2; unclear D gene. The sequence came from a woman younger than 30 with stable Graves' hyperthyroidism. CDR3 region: CASSFLRVSHGYTF. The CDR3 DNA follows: TGTGCCAGCAGTTTCTTGCGGGTCTCCCATGGCTACACCTTC.